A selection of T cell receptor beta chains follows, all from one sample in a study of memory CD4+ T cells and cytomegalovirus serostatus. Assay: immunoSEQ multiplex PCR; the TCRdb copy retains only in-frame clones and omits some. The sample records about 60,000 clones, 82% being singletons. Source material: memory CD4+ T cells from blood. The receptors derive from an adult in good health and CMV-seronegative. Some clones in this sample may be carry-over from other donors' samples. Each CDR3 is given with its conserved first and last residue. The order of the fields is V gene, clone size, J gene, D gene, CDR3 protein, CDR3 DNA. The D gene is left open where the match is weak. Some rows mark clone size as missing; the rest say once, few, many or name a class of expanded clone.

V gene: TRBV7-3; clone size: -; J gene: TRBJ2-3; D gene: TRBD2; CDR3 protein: CASSFSGRSTDTQYF; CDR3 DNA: TGTGCCAGCTCATTTAGCGGGAGAAGCACAGATACGCAGTATTTT
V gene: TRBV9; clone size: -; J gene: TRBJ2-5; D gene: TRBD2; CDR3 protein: CASSAPWGLAGEETQYF; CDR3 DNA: TGTGCCAGCAGCGCACCTTGGGGGCTAGCGGGAGAAGAGACCCAGTACTTC
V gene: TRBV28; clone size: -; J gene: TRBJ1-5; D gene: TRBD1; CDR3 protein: CASSPRQGVGNQPQHF; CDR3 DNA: TGTGCCAGCAGTCCTCGACAGGGGGTAGGCAATCAGCCCCAGCATTTT
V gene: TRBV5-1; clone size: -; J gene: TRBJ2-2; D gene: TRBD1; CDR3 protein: CASSLGIGGPTGELFF; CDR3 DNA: TGCGCCAGCAGCTTAGGGATAGGGGGCCCTACCGGGGAGCTGTTTTTT
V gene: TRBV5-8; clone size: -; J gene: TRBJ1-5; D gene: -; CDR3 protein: CASSSRGYQPQHF; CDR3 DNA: TGTGCCAGCAGCTCCAGGGGCTATCAGCCCCAGCATTTT
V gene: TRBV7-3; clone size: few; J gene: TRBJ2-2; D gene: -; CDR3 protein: CASSLGLSTGELFF; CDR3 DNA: TGTGCCAGCAGCCTGGGACTCTCCACCGGGGAGCTGTTTTTT
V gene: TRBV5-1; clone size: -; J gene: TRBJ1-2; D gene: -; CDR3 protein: CASSLGSGSDGYTF; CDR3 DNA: TGCGCCAGCAGCTTGGGGTCAGGGTCTGATGGCTACACCTTC
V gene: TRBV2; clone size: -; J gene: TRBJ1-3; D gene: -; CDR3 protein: CASRGRILGNTIYF; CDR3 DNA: TGTGCCAGCAGGGGGAGGATTTTAGGAAACACCATATATTTT
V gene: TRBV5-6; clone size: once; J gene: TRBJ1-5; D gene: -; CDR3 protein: CASSLGGRGGPQHF; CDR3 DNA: TGTGCCAGCAGCTTGGGGGGGAGAGGAGGGCCCCAGCATTTT
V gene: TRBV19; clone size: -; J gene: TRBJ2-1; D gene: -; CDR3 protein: CASSWREVGGEQFF; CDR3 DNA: TGTGCCAGTAGTTGGAGGGAGGTCGGTGGTGAGCAGTTCTTC
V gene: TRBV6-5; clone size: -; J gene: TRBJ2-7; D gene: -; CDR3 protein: CASRNIATGEQYF; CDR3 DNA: TGTGCCAGCAGGAACATAGCGACCGGCGAGCAGTACTTC
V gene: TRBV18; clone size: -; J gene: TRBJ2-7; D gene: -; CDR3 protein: CASSPQGVGSYEQYF; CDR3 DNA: TGTGCCAGCTCGCCACAGGGCGTCGGAAGCTACGAGCAGTACTTC
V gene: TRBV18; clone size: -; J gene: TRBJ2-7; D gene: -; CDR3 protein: CASSKQVYEQYF; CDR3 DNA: TGTGCCAGCTCAAAACAGGTCTACGAGCAGTACTTC
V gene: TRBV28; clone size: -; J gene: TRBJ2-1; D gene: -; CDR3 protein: CASSFNGARGRQFF; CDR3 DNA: TGTGCCAGCAGTTTTAACGGAGCTAGGGGTAGGCAGTTCTTC
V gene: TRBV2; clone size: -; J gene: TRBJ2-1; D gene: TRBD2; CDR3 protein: CASTGTSGGYNEQFF; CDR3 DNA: TGTGCCAGCACCGGGACTAGCGGGGGCTACAATGAGCAGTTCTTC
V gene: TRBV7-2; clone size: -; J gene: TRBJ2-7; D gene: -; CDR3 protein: CASRRTGTSAYEQYF; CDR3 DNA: TGTGCCAGCAGGCGAACCGGGACAAGCGCCTACGAGCAGTACTTC
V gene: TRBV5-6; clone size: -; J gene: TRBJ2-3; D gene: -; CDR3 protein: CASSSVGGADTDTQYF; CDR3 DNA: TGTGCCAGCAGCTCCGTAGGAGGGGCCGACACAGATACGCAGTATTTT
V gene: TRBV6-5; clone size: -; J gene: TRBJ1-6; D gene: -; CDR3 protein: CASSYSTGFLSPLHF; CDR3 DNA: TGTGCCAGCAGTTACTCTACCGGGTTTTTATCACCCCTCCACTTT
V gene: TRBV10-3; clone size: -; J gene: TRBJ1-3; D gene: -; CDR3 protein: CAISEQDLGSGNTIYF; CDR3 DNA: TGTGCCATCAGTGAGCAAGACCTGGGTTCTGGAAACACCATATATTTT
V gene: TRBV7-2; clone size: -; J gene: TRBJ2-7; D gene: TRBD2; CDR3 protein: CASIPPGLAGVLSYEQYF; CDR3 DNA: TGTGCCAGCATTCCTCCGGGACTAGCGGGAGTACTTTCCTACGAGCAGTACTTC
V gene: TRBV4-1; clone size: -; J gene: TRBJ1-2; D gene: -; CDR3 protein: CASSPLMGGYTF; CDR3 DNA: TGCGCCAGCAGCCCGCTTATGGGGGGCTACACCTTC
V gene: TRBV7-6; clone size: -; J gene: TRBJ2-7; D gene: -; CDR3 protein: CASSPGSYEQYF; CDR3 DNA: TGTGCCAGCAGCCCTGGATCCTACGAGCAGTACTTC
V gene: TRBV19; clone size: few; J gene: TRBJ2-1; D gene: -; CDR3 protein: CASSLNNEQFF; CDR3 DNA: TGTGCCAGTAGTCTCAACAATGAGCAGTTCTTC
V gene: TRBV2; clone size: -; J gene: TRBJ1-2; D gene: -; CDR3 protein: CASSEARLSGYTF; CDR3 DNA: TGTGCCAGCAGTGAAGCGAGGCTTTCTGGCTACACCTTC
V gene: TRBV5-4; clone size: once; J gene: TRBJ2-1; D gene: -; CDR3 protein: CASSLVQDDEQFF; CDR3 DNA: TGTGCCAGCAGCTTGGTCCAGGACGATGAGCAGTTCTTC
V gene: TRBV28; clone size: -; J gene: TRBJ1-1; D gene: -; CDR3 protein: CASSLARMNTEAFF; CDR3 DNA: TGTGCCAGCAGTCTCGCCCGGATGAACACTGAAGCTTTCTTT
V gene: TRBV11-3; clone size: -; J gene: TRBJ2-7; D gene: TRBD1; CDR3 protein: CASSPRTGGGEQYF; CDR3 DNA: TGTGCCAGCAGCCCGAGGACAGGGGGAGGCGAGCAGTACTTC
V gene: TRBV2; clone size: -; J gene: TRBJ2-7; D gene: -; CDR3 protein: CASSYKLNYEQYF; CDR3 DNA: TGTGCCAGCAGCTACAAGCTGAACTACGAGCAGTACTTC
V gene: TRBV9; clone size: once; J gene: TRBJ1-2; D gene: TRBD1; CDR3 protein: CASSEGQGDGYTF; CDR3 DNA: TGTGCCAGCAGCGAGGGACAGGGTGATGGCTACACCTTC
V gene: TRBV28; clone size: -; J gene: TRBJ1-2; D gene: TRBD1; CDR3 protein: CASRKPGQGNGYTF; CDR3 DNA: TGTGCCAGCAGAAAGCCGGGACAGGGGAACGGCTACACCTTC
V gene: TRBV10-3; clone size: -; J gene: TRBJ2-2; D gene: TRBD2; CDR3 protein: CAISEARLAGGELFF; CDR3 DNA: TGTGCCATCAGTGAGGCCCGACTAGCGGGAGGGGAGCTGTTTTTT
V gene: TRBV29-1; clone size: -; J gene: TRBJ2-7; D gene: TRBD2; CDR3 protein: CSVEATSGISYEQYF; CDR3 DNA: TGCAGCGTTGAAGCCACTAGCGGGATTTCCTACGAGCAGTACTTC
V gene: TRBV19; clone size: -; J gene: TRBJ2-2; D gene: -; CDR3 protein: CASSIGGRGDTGELFF; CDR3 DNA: TGTGCCAGTAGTATCGGGGGCAGGGGCGACACCGGGGAGCTGTTTTTT
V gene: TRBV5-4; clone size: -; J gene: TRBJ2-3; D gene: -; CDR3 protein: CASSLAGRTNTDTQYF; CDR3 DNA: TGTGCCAGCAGCTTGGCAGGGCGGACTAACACAGATACGCAGTATTTT
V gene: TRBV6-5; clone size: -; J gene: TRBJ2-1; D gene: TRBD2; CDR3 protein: CAAQRASGYNEQFF; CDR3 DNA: TGTGCTGCACAGAGGGCTAGCGGCTACAATGAGCAGTTCTTC
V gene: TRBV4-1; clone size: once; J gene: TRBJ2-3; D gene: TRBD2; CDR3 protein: CASSQDRPSGSVADTQYF; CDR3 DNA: TGCGCCAGCAGCCAAGATAGGCCTAGCGGGAGTGTGGCAGATACGCAGTATTTT
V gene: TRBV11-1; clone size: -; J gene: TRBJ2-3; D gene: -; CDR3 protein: CASSFSYSTSHTDTQYF; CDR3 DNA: TGTGCCAGCAGCTTTAGTTACTCCACAAGCCACACAGATACGCAGTATTTT
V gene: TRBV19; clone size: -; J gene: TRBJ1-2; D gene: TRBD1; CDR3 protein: CASSRGQGHGGYTF; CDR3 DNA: TGTGCCAGTAGTAGGGGACAGGGGCACGGTGGCTACACCTTC
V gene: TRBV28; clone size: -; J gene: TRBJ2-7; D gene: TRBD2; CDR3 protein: CASSSPGGTTRYEQYF; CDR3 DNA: TGTGCCAGCAGTTCCCCGGGGGGGACTACTAGGTACGAGCAGTACTTC
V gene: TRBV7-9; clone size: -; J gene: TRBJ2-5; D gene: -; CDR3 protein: CASSPGQYETQYF; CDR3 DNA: TGTGCCAGCAGCCCTGGACAGTACGAGACCCAGTACTTC